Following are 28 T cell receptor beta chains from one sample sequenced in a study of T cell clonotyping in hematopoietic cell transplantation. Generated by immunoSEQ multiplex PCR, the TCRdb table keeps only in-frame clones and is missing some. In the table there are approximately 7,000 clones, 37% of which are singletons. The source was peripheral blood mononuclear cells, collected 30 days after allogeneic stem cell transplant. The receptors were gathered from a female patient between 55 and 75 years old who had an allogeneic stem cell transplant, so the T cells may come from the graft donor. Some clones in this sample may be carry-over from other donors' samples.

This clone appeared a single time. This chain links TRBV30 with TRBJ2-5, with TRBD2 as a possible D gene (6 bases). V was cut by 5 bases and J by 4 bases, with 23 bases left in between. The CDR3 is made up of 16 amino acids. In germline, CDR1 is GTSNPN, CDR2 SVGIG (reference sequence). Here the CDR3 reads CAWGSSGTPVRETQYF. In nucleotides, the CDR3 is TGTGCCTGGGGGAGCTCCGGGACTCCAGTACGAGAGACCCAGTACTTC.

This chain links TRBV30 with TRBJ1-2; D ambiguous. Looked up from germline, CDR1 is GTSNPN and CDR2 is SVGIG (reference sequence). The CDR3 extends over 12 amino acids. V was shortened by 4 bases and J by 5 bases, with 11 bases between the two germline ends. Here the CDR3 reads CAWNPGLYGYTF. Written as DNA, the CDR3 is TGTGCCTGGAATCCTGGACTATATGGCTACACCTTC. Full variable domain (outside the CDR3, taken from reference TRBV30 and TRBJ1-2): SQTIHQWPATLVQPVGSPLSLECTVEGTSNPNLYWYRQAAGRGLQLLFYSVGIGQISSEVPQNLSASRPQDRQFILSSKKLLLSDSGFYLCAWNPGLYGYTFGSGTRLTVV.

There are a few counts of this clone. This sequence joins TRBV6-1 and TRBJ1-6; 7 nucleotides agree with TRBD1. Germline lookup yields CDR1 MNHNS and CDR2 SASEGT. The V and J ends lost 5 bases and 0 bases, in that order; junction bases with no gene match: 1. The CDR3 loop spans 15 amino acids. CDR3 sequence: CASSNRGSYNSPLHF. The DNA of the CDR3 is TGTGCCAGCAGTAACAGGGGCTCCTATAATTCACCCCTCCACTTT.

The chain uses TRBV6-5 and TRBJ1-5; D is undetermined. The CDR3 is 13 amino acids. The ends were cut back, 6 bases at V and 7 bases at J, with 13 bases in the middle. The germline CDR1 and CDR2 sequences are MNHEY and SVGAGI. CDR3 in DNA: TGTGCCAGCAGCCTGCGAGGCCCCCAGCCCCAGCATTTT. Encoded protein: CASSLRGPQPQHF.

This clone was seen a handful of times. This chain's CDR3 is CASSPGDTQYF. The CDR3 nucleotides read TGCGCCAGCAGCCCAGGAGATACGCAGTATTTT. The chain has TRBV4-1 and TRBJ2-3; the D is unclear. CDR1 and CDR2 (germline): MGHRA, YSYEKL. V lost 4 bases, J lost 5 bases, and 4 bases lay in between. This CDR3 is 11 amino acids long.

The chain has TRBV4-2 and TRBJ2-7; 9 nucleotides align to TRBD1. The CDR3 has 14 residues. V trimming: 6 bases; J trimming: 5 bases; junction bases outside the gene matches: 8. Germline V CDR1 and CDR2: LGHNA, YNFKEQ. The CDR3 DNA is TGTGCCAGCAGTTCGACAGGGGGTAGAGACGAGCAGTACTTC. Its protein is CASSSTGGRDEQYF.

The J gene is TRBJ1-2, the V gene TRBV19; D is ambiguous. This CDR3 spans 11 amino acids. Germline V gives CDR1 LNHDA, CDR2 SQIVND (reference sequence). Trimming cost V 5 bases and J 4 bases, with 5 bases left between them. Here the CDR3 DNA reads TGTGCCAGTAGTGTTGTCTATGGCTACACCTTC. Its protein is CASSVVYGYTF.

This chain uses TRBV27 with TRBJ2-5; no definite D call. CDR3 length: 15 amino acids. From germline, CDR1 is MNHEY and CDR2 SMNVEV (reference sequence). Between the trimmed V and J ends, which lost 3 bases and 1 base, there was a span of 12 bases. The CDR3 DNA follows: TGTGCCAGCAGTTTGCTATTTGGTCCCCAAGAGACCCAGTACTTC. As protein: CASSLLFGPQETQYF.

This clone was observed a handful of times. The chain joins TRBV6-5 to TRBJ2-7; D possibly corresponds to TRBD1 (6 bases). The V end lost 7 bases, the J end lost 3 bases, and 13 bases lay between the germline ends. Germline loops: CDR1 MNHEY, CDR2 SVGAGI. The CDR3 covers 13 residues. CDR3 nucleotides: TGTGCCAGCACCCCCGGGACACACTACGAGCAGTACTTC. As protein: CASTPGTHYEQYF.

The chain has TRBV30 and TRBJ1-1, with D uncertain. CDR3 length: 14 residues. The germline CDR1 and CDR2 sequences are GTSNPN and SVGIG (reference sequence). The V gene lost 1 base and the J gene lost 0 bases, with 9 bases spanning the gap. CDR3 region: CAWSAGSMNTEAFF. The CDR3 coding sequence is TGTGCCTGGAGTGCGGGCAGCATGAACACTGAAGCTTTCTTT.

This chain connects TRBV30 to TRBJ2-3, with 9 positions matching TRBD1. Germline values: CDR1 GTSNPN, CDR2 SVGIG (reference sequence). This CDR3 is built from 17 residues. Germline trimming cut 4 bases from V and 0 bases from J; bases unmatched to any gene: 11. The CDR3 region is CAWNRDRDFLSTDTQYF. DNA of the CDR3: TGTGCCTGGAACCGGGACAGGGATTTCCTAAGCACAGATACGCAGTATTTT.

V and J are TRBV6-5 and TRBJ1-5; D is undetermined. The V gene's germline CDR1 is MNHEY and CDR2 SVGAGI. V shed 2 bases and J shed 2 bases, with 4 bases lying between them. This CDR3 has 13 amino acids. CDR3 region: CASSYAGNQPQHF. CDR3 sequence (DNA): TGTGCCAGCAGTTACGCGGGCAATCAGCCCCAGCATTTT.

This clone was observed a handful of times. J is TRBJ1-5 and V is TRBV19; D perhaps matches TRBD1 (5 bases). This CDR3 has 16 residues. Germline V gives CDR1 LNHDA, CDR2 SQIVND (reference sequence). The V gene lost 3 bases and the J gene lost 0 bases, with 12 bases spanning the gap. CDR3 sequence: CASSIGEGISNQPQHF. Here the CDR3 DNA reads TGTGCCAGTAGTATTGGTGAGGGGATTAGCAATCAGCCCCAGCATTTT.

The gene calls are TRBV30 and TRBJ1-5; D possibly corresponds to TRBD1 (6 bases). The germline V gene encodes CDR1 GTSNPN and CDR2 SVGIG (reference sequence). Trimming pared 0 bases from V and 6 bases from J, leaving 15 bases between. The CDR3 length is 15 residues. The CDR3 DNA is TGTGCCTGGAGTGTACGAGGGGGTGCTGGTCAGCCCCAGCATTTT. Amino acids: CAWSVRGGAGQPQHF.

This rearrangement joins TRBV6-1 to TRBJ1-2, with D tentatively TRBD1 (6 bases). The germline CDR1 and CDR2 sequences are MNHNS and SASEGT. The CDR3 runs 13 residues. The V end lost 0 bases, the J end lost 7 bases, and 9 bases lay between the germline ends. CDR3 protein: CASSEAGQFGYTF. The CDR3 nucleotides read TGTGCCAGCAGTGAAGCTGGACAGTTTGGCTACACCTTC.

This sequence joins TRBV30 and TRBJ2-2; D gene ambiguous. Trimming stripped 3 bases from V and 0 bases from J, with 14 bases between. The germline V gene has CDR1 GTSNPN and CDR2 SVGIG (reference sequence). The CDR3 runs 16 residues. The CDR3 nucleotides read TGTGCCTGGAGCGCCATGAGCATCGCGAACACCGGGGAGCTGTTTTTT. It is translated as CAWSAMSIANTGELFF.

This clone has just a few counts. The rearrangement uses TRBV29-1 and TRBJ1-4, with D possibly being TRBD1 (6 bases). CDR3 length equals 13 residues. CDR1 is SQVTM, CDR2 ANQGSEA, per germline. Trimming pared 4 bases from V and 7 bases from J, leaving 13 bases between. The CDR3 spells CSVGGQGSEKLFF. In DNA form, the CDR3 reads TGCAGCGTTGGGGGCCAGGGGAGTGAAAAACTGTTTTTT.

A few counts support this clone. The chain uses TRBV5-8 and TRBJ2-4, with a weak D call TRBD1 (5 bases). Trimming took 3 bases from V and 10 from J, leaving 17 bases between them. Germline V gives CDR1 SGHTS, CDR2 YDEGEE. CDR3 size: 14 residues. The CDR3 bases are TGTGCCAGCAGCTCACTGCAGGGCAAAACGATTCAGTACTTC. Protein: CASSSLQGKTIQYF.

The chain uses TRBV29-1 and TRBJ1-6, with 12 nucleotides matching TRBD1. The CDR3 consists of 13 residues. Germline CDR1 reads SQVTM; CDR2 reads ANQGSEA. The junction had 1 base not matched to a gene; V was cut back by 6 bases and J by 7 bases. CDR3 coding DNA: TGCAGCGTAGGGACAGGGGGCAATTCACCCCTCCACTTT. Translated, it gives CSVGTGGNSPLHF.

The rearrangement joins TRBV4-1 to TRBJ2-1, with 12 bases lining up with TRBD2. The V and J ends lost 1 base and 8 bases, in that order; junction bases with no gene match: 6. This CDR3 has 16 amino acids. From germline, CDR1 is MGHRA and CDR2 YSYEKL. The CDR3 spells CASSQAFLAGGDEQFF. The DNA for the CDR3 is TGCGCCAGCAGCCAAGCGTTCCTAGCGGGAGGGGATGAGCAGTTCTTC.

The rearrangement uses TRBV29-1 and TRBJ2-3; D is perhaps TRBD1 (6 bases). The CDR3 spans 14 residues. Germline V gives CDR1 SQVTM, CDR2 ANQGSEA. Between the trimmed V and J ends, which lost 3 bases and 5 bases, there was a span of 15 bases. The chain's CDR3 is CSVDIGQSRDTQYF. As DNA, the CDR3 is TGCAGCGTTGATATAGGACAGTCAAGAGATACGCAGTATTTT.

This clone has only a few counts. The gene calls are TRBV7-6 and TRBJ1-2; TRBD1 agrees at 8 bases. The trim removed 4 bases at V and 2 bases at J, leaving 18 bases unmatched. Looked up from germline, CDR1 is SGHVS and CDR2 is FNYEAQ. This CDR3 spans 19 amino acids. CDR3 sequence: CASSSVLARTRGPNYGYTF. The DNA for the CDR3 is TGTGCCAGCAGCTCCGTTTTGGCCAGAACCAGGGGGCCAAACTATGGCTACACCTTC. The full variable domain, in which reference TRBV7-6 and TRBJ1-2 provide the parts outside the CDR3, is GAGVSQSPRYKVTKRGQDVALRCDPISGHVSLYWYRQALGQGPEFLTYFNYEAQQDKSGLPNDRFSAERPEGSISTLTIQRTEQRDSAMYRCASSSVLARTRGPNYGYTFGSGTRLTVV.

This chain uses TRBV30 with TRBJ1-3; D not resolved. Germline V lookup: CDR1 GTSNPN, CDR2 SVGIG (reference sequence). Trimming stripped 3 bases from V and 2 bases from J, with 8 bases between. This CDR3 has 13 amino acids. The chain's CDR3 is CAWRGRAGNTIYF. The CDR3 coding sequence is TGTGCCTGGAGGGGGAGAGCTGGAAACACCATATATTTT.

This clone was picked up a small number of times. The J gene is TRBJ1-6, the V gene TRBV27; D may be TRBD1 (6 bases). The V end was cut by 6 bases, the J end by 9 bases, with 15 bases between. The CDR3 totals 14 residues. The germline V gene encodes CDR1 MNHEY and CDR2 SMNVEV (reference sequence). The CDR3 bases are TGTGCCAGCAGCTCAACAGGGCCCCCTTCACCCCTCCACTTT. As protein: CASSSTGPPSPLHF.

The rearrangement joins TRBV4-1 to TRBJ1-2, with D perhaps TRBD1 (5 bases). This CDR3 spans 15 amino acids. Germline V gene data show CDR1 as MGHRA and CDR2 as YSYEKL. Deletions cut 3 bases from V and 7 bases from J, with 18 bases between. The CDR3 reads CASSHMGEGRSGYTF. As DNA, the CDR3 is TGCGCCAGCAGCCATATGGGGGAAGGACGCTCTGGCTACACCTTC.

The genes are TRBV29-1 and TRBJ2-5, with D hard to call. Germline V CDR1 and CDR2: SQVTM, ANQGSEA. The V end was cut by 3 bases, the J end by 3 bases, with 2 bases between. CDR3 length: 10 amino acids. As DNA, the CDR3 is TGCAGCGTTGAGGAAGAGACCCAGTACTTC. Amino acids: CSVEEETQYF.

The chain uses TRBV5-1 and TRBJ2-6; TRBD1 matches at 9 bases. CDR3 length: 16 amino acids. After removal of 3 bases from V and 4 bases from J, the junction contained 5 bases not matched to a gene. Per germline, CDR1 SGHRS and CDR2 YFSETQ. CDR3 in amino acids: CASSSRTGDGANVLTF. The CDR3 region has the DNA TGCGCCAGCAGCTCGCGGACAGGGGACGGGGCCAACGTCCTGACTTTC.

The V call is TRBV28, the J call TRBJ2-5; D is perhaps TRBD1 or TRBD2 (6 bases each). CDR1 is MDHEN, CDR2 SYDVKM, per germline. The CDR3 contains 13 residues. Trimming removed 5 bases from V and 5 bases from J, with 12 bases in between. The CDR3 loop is CASSRGLEETQYF. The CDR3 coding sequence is TGTGCCAGCAGTCGGGGGCTTGAGGAGACCCAGTACTTC.